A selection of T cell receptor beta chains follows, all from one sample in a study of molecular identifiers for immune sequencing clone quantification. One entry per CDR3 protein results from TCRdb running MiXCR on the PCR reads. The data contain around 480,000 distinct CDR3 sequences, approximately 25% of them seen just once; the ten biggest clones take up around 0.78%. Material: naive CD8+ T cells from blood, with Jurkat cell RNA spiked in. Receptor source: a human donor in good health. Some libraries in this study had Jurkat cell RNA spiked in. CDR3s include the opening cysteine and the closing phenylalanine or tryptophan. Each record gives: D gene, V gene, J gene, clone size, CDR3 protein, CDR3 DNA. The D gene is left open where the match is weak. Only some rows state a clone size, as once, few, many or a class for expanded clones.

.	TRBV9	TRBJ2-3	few	CASSGGSRPPGTDTQYF	TGTGCCAGCAGCGGGGGGAGCCGACCCCCCGGGACAGATACGCAGTATTTT
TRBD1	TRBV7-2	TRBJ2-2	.	CASSQQPGQRTGELFF	TGTGCCAGCAGCCAGCAACCGGGACAGCGCACCGGGGAGCTGTTTTTT
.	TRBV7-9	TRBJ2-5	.	CASSHPGLGETQYF	TGTGCCAGCAGCCACCCGGGACTGGGGGAGACCCAGTACTTC
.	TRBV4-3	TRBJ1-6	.	CASSQGTGSNPSPLHF	TGCGCCAGCAGCCAGGGAACAGGGTCGAACCCTTCACCCCTCCACTTT
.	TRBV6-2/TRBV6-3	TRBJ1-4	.	CASTIGGRVPIEKLFF	TGTGCCAGCACCATCGGGGGCCGGGTTCCGATCGAAAAACTGTTTTTT
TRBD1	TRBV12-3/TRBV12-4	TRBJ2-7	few	CASSPSWDRSSYEQYF	TGTGCCAGCAGTCCATCCTGGGACAGGTCATCCTACGAGCAGTACTTC
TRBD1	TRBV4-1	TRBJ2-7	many	CASSQDSTGLYEQYF	TGCGCCAGCAGCCAAGATTCGACAGGGCTATACGAGCAGTACTTC
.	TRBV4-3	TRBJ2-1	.	CASSQDPAGAMTNSYNEQFF	TGCGCCAGCAGCCAAGATCCGGCGGGGGCCATGACGAACTCCTACAATGAGCAGTTCTTC
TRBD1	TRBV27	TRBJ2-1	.	CASSLLARGQYNEQFF	TGTGCCAGCAGTTTGCTCGCCAGGGGGCAGTACAATGAGCAGTTCTTC
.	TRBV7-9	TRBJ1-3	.	CASSLVVAGNTIYF	TGTGCCAGCAGCTTAGTAGTAGCGGGAAACACCATATATTTT
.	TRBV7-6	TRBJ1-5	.	CASSPSVGFQPQHF	TGTGCCAGCAGCCCTAGTGTGGGCTTCCAGCCCCAGCATTTT
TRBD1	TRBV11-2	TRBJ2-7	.	CASSSTGGPEQYF	TGTGCCAGCAGCTCCACAGGGGGCCCCGAGCAGTACTTC
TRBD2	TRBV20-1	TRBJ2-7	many	CSARGTSGVYEQYF	TGCAGTGCTAGAGGTACTAGCGGGGTCTACGAGCAGTACTTC
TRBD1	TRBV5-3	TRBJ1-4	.	CASSRAGGAEEKLFF	TGTGCCAGCAGCCGAGCAGGGGGCGCCGAGGAAAAACTGTTTTTT
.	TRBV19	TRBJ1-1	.	CASSIGGAINTEAFF	TGTGCCAGTAGTATCGGCGGTGCTATTAACACTGAAGCTTTCTTT
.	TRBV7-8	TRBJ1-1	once	CASSLKDLNTEPFF	TGTGCCAGCAGCTTAAAAGACCTGAACACTGAACCATTCTTT
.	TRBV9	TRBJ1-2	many	CASSSSRGAGYYGYTF	TGTGCCAGCAGCTCCAGTAGAGGAGCAGGGTACTATGGCTACACCTTC
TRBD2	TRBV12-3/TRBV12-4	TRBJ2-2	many	CASSSSGSRTGELFF	TGTGCCAGCAGTTCTAGCGGGAGTAGGACCGGGGAGCTGTTTTTT
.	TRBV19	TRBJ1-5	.	CAGTSGGRPQHF	TGTGCCGGTACCTCTGGGGGGCGGCCCCAGCATTTT
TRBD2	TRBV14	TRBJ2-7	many	CASSNSGLVYEQYF	TGTGCCAGCAGTAACTCGGGACTAGTTTACGAGCAGTACTTC
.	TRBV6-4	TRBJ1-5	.	CASSDPYTGLFQPQHF	TGTGCCAGCAGTGACCCTTATACAGGTTTGTTCCAGCCCCAGCATTTT
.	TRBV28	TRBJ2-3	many	CASSLKPARTSTDTQYF	TGTGCCAGCAGCCTTAAACCCGCTCGTACTAGCACAGATACGCAGTATTTT
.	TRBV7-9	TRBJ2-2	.	CASSPIASGTNTGELFF	TGTGCCAGCAGCCCGATTGCCAGCGGAACGAACACCGGGGAGCTGTTTTTT
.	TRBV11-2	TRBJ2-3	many	CASTQGYTDTQYF	TGTGCCAGCACTCAAGGGTACACAGATACGCAGTATTTT
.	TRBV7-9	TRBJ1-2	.	CAGSLEFFDRRLTNYGYTF	TGTGCCGGCAGCTTAGAATTCTTCGACAGGAGACTTACTAACTATGGCTACACCTTC
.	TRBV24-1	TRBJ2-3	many	CATSDQQSSTDTQYF	TGTGCCACCAGTGACCAACAGTCTAGCACAGATACGCAGTATTTT
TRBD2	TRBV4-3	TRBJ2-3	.	CTNSQELAGWTNTQYF	TGCACCAACAGCCAAGAATTAGCGGGGTGGACAAATACGCAGTATTTT
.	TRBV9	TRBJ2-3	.	CATTPAGRSTDTQYF	TGTGCCACAACCCCGGCGGGACGATCCACAGATACGCAGTATTTT
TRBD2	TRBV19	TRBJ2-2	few	CASIGLAGGIGELFF	TGTGCCAGTATAGGATTGGCGGGAGGTATCGGGGAGCTGTTTTTT
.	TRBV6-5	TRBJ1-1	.	CASSYSPFTEAFF	TGTGCCAGCAGTTACTCCCCATTCACTGAAGCTTTCTTT
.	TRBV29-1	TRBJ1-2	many	CSVEDHDNYYGYTF	TGCAGCGTTGAAGACCACGATAACTACTATGGCTACACCTTC
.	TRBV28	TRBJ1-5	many	CASSVDGTPQHF	TGTGCCAGCAGTGTCGACGGTACGCCCCAGCATTTT
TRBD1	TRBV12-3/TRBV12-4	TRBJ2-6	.	CASSLGGRGSSGANVLTF	TGTGCCAGCAGTTTAGGGGGCAGGGGGAGCTCTGGGGCCAACGTCCTGACTTTC
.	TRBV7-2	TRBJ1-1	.	CARSLVVPTEAFF	TGTGCCAGAAGCTTAGTGGTGCCCACTGAAGCTTTCTTT
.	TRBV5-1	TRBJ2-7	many	CASSLYSTGPTSYEQYF	TGCGCCAGCAGCTTGTATAGTACGGGACCTACCTCCTACGAGCAGTACTTC
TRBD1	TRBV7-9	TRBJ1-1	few	CASSVNRGRETEAFF	TGTGCCAGCAGCGTAAACAGGGGGCGTGAAACTGAAGCTTTCTTT
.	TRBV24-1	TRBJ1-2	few	CATRLVQGPDWGYTF	TGTGCCACCAGACTTGTCCAAGGCCCCGATTGGGGCTACACCTTC
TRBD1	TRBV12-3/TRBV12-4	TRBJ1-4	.	CASSLEQGYPSVEKLFF	TGTGCCAGCAGTCTCGAACAGGGGTATCCTTCGGTTGAAAAACTGTTTTTT
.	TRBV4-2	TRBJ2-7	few	CASSQEWAAVAYEQYF	TGTGCCAGCAGCCAAGAGTGGGCCGCCGTTGCCTACGAGCAGTACTTC
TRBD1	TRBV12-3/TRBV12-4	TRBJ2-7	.	CASSFSRGSSYEQYF	TGTGCCAGCAGTTTTTCCAGGGGGTCCTCCTACGAGCAGTACTTC
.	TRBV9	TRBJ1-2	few	CASSVGQLYGYTF	TGTGCCAGCAGCGTAGGGCAGCTCTATGGCTACACCTTC
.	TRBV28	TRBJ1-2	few	CASSLGQRRDFDGYTF	TGTGCCAGCAGCTTGGGCCAGCGGAGGGACTTCGATGGCTACACCTTC
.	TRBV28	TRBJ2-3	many	CASSSGSTADTQYF	TGTGCCAGCAGTTCTGGGTCAACAGCGGATACGCAGTATTTT
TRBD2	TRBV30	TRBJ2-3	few	CAWTWSGGATDTQYF	TGTGCCTGGACCTGGAGCGGGGGGGCAACAGATACGCAGTATTTT
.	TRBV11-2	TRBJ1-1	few	CASSSPRRNTEAFF	TGTGCCAGCAGCTCCCCTAGGAGGAACACTGAAGCTTTCTTT